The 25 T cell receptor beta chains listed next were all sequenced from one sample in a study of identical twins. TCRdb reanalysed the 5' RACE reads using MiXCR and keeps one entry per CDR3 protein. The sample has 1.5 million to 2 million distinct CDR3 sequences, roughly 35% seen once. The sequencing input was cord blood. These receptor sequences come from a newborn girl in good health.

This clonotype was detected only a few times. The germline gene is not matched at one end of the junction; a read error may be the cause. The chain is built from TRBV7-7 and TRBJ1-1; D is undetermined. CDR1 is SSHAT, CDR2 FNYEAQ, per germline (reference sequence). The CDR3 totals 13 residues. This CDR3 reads CASSTAPNTEAFF. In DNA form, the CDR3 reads TGTGCTAGCAGCACTGCCCCGAACACTGAAGCTTTCTTT.

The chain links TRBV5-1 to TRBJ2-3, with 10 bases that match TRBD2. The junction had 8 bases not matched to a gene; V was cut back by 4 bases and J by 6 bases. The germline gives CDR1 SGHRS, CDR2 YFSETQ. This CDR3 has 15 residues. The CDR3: CASSALAGVEDTQYF. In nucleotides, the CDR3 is TGCGCCAGCAGCGCCCTAGCGGGAGTCGAGGATACGCAGTATTTT.

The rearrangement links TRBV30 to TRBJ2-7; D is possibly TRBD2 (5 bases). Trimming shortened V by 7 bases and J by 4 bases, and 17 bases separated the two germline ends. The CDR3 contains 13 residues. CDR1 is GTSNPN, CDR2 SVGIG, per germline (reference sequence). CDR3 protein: CASTTRGIYEQYF. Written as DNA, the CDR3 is TGTGCCTCGACCACTCGGGGAATATACGAGCAGTACTTC.

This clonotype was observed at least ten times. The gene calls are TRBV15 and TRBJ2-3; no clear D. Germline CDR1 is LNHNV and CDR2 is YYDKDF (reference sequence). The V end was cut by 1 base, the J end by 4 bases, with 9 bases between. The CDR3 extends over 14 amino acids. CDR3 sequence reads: CATSRAEKADTQYF. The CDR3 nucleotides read TGTGCCACCAGCAGAGCAGAGAAGGCAGATACGCAGTATTTT.

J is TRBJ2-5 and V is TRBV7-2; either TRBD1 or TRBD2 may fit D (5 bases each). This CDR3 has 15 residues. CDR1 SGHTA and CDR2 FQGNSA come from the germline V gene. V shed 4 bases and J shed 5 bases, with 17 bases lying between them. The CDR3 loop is CASSSQGLSGETQYF. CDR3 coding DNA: TGTGCCAGCAGCTCCCAGGGTCTTTCGGGGGAGACCCAGTACTTC.

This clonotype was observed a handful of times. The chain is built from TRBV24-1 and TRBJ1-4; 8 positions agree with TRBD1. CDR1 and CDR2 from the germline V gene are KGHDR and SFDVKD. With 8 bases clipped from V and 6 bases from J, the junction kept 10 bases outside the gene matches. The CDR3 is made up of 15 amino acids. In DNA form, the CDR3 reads TGTGCCACCAATTCTACCACGGGACAGGATGAAAAACTGTTTTTT. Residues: CATNSTTGQDEKLFF.

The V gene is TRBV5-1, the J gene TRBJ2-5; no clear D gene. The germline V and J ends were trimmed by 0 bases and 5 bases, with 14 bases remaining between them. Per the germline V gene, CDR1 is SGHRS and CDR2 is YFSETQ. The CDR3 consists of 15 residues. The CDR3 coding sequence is TGCGCCAGCAGCTTGGCTGTACTCGCCTGGGAGACCCAGTACTTC. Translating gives CASSLAVLAWETQYF.

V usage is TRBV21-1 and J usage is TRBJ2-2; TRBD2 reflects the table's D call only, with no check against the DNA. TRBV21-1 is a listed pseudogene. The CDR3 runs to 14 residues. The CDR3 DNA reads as TGTGCCAGCAGAGGTCTAGCATCAACCGGGGAGCTGTTTTTT. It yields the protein CASRGLASTGELFF.

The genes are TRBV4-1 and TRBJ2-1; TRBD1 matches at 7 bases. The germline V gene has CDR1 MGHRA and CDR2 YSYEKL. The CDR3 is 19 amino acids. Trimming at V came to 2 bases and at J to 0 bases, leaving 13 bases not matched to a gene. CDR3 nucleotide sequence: TGCGCCAGCAGCCAACTCCCGGGACAGCCAATACTCTCCTACAATGAGCAGTTCTTC. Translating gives CASSQLPGQPILSYNEQFF.

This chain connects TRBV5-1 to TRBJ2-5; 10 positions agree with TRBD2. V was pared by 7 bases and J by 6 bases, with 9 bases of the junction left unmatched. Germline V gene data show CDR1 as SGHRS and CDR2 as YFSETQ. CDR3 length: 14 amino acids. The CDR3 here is CASRISGGAKTQYF. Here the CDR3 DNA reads TGCGCCAGCCGAATCAGCGGGGGGGCGAAGACCCAGTACTTC.

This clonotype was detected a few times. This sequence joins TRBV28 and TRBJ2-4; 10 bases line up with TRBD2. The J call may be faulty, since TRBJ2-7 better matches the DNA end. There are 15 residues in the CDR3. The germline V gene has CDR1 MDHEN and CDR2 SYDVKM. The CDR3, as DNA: TGTGCCAGCAGTTTTCACCTAGCGGGAGTCGCCGAGCAGTACTTC. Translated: CASSFHLAGVAEQYF.

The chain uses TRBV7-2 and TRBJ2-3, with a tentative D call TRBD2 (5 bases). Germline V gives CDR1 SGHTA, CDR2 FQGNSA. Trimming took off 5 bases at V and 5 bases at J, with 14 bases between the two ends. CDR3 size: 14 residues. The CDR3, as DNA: TGTGCCAGCAGCCCTACGCGGACTGGAGATACGCAGTATTTT. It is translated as CASSPTRTGDTQYF.

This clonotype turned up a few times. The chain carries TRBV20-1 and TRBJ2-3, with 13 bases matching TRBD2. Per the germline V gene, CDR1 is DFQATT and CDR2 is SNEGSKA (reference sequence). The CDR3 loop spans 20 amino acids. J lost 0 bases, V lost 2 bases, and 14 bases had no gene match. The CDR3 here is CSARHGPGLAGLTSTDTQYF. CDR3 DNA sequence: TGCAGTGCTAGACACGGCCCGGGACTAGCGGGGTTAACTAGCACAGATACGCAGTATTTT.

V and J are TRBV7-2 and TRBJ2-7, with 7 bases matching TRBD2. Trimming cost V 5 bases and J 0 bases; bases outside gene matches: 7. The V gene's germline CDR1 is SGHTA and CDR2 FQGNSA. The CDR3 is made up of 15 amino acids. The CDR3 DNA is TGTGCCAGCAGCCACCCCGGGACTAACTCCTACGAGCAGTACTTC. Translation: CASSHPGTNSYEQYF.

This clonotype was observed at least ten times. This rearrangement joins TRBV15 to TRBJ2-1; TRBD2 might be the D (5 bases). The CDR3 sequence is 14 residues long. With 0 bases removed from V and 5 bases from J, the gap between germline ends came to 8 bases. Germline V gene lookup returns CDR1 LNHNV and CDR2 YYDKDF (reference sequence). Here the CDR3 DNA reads TGTGCCACCAGCAGAGACAGACTAAACAATGAGCAGTTCTTC. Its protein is CATSRDRLNNEQFF.

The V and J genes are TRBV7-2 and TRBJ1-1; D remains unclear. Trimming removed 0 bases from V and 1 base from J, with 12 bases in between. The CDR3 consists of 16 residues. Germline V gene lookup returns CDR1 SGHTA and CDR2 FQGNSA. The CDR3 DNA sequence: TGTGCCAGCAGCTTAGCGACCCCTACAGCGAACACTGAAGCTTTCTTT. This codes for CASSLATPTANTEAFF.

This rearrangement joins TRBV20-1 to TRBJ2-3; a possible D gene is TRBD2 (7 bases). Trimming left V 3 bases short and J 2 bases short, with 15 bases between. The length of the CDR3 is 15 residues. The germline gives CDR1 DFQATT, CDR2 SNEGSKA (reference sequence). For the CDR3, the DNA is TGCAGTGCTAGCTGGGGGCGGGGGTCCACAGATACGCAGTATTTT. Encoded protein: CSASWGRGSTDTQYF.

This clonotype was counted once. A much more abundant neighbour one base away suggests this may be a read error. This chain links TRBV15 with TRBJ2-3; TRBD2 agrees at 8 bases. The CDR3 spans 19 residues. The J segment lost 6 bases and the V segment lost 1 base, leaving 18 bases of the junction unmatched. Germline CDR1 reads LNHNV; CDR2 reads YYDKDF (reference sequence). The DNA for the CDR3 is TGTGCCACCAGCAGAGCACTTCTCGGCGGGGGGTCTCATGAGGATACGCAGTATTTT. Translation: CATSRALLGGGSHEDTQYF.

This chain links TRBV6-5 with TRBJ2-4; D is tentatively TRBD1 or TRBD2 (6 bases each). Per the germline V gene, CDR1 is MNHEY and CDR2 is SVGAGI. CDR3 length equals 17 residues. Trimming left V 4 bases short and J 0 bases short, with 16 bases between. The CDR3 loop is CASSSRGVWLAKNIQYF. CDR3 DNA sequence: TGTGCCAGCAGTTCAAGGGGGGTATGGCTAGCCAAAAACATTCAGTACTTC.

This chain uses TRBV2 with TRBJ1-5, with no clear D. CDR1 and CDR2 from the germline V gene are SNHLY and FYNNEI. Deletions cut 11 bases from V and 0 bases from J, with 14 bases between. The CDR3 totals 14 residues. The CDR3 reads CASRRYSSNQPQHF. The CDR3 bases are TGTGCCTCCCGTAGGTATTCTAGCAATCAGCCCCAGCATTTT.

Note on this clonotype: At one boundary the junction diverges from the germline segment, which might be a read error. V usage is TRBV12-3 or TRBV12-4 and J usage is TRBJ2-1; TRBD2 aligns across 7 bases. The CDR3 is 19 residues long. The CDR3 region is CASSLSPLGGGSSCNEQFF. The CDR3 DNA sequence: TGTGCCAGCAGTTTATCCCCACTTGGTGGCGGGAGCTCCTGCAATGAGCAGTTCTTC.

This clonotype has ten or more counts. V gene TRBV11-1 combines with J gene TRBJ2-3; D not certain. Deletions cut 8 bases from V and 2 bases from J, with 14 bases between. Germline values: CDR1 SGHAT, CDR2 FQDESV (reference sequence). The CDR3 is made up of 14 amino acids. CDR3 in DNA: TGTGCCAGCGCCCCCGACTTGACCACAGATACGCAGTATTTT. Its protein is CASAPDLTTDTQYF. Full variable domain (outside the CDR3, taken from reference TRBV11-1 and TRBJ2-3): EAEVAQSPRYKITEKSQAVAFWCDPISGHATLYWYRQILGQGPELLVQFQDESVVDDSQLPKDRFSAERLKGVDSTLKIQPAELGDSAMYLCASAPDLTTDTQYFGPGTRLTVL.

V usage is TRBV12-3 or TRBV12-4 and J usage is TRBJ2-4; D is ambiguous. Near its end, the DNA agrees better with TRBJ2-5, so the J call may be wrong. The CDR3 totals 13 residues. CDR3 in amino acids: CASSKQTQETQYF. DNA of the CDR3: TGTGCCAGCAGTAAACAGACACAAGAGACCCAGTACTTC.

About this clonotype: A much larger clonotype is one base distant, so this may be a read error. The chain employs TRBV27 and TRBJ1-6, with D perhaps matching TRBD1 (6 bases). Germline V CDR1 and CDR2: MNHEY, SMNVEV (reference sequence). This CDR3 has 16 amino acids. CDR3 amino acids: CASSPGQSSYNSPLPF. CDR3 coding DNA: TGTGCCAGCAGCCCCGGACAGAGCTCCTATAATTCACCCCTCCCCTTT.

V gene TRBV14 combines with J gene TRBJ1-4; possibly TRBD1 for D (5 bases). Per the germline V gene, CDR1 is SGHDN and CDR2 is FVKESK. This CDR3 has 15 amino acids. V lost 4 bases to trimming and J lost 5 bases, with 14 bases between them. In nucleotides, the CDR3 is TGTGCCAGCAGCCCGCGGGACGAAGGGAATGAAAAACTGTTTTTT. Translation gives CASSPRDEGNEKLFF.